The clone carrying this T cell receptor (beta chain) was recorded a few times. The V end lost 5 bases, the J end lost 5 bases, and 13 bases lay between the germline ends. Germline assignment: CDR1 SQVTM and CDR2 ANQGSEA. There are 13 residues in the CDR3. It was cDNA, reverse transcribed from extracted RNA, that served as the sequencing template. Generated by immunoSEQ multiplex PCR, the TCRdb table keeps only in-frame clones and is missing some. The profile covers about 140,000 clones, with about 47% appearing a single time and 0.8% to 1% taken by the ten largest. The data are from a study of CD8+ T cells in alopecia areata. Study-wide context: Treatment comprised oral tofacitinib, 5 to 10 mg twice daily, in treated patients.

The chain has TRBV29-1 and TRBJ1-5; D remains unclear. The specimen comprised CD4+ T cells sorted from blood, sampled at week 0. This TCR was sampled from a human donor with alopecia areata. CDR3 in DNA: TGCAGCGTTCAAGCCTCGCGAGATCAGCCCCAGCATTTT. This gives the protein CSVQASRDQPQHF.